This T cell receptor beta chain was documented in a study of regulatory T cells in long-lasting Graves disease. Trimming left V 1 base short and J 14 bases short, with 29 bases between. Per the germline V gene, CDR1 is GTSNPN and CDR2 is SVGIG (reference sequence). The CDR3 spans 16 residues. Time point in this sample: newly diagnosed GD, antithyroid drugs for less than 3 months. After RNA was extracted from PBMCs, the TCR library was made from it. CDR3-region Arm-PCR and iRepertoire HTBI primers produced the TCR beta libraries. TCRdb reanalysed the multiplex PCR reads using MiXCR and keeps one entry per CDR3 protein. This table has 200,000 to 250,000 distinct CDR3 sequences, roughly 20% appearing once. A few counts support this clonotype. These data also featured in a second study, about T cells in Graves' hyperthyroidism and ophthalmopathy. That source notes: Diagnosis relied on clinical symptoms, serum thyroxine and TRAb, thyroid ultrasound and orbital computed tomography.

The source material was peripheral blood mononuclear cells (PBMCs), sampled at new diagnosis, from a patient treated with antithyroid drugs. The source is a woman under 40 with Graves disease. V is TRBV30 and J is TRBJ2-5, with unresolved D. This CDR3 is CAWSGAWLGDERPVYF. The CDR3 region has the DNA TGTGCCTGGAGTGGGGCTTGGTTAGGCGACGAGAGACCCGTATACTTC.